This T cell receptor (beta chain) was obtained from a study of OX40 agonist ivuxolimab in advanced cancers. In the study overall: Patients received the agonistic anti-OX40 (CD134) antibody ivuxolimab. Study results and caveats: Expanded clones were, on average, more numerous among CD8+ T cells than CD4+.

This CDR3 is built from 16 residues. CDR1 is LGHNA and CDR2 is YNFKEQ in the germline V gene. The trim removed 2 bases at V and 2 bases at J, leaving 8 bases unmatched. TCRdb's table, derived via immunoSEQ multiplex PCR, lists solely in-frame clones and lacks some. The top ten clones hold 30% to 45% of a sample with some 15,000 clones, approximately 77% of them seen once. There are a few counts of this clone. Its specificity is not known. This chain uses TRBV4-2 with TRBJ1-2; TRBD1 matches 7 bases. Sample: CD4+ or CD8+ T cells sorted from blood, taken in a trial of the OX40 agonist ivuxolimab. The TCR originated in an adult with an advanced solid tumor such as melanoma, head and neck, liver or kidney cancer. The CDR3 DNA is TGTGCCAGCAGCCAATTCGCAGGGGGACGGAACTATGGCTACACCTTC. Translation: CASSQFAGGRNYGYTF.